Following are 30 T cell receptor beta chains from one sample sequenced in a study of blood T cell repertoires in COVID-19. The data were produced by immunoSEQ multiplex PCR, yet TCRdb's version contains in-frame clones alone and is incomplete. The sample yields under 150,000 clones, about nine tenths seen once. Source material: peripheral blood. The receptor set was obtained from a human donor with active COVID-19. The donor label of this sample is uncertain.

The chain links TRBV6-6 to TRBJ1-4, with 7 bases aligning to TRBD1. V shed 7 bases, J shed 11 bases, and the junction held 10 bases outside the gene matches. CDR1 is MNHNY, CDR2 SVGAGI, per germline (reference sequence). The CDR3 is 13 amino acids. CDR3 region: CASTSDRVAKLFF. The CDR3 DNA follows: TGTGCCAGCACCTCCGACAGGGTGGCCAAACTGTTTTTT.

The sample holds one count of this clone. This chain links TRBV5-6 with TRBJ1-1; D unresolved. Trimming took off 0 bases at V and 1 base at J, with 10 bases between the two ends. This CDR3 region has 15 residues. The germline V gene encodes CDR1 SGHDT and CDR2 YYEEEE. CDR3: CASSLVGVENTEAFF. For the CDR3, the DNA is TGTGCCAGCAGCTTGGTCGGTGTCGAGAACACTGAAGCTTTCTTT.

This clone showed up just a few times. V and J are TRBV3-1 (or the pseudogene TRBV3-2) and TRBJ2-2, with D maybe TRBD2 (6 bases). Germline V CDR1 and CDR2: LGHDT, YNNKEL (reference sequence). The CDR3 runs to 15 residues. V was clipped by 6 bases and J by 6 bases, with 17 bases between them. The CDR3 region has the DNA TGTGCCAGCAGTCCAAGCACTCTAGCGTCCGGGGAGCTGTTTTTT. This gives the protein CASSPSTLASGELFF.

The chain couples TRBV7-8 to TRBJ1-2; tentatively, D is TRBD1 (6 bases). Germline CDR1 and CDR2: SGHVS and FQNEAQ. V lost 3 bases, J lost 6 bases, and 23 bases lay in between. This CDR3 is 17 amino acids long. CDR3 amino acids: CASSFSPIGTIEDGYTF. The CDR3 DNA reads TGTGCCAGCAGCTTTAGTCCAATAGGGACAATCGAAGATGGCTACACCTTC.

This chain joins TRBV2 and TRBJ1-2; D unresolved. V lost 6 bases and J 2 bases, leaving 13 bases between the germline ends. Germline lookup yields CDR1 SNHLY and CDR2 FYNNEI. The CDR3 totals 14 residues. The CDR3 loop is CASRIYPGNYGYTF. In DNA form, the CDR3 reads TGTGCCAGCAGGATCTACCCGGGGAACTATGGCTACACCTTC.

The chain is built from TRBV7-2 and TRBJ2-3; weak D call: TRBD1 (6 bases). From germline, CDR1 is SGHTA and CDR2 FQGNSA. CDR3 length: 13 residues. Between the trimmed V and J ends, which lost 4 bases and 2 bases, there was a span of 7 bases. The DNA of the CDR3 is TGTGCCAGCAGCTGGACAGTCACAGATACGCAGTATTTT. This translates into CASSWTVTDTQYF. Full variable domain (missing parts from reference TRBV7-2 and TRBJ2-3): GAGVSQSPSNKVTEKGKDVELRCDPISGHTALYWYRQSLGQGLEFLIYFQGNSAPDKSGLPSDRFSAERTGGSVSTLTIQRTQQEDSAVYLCASSWTVTDTQYFGPGTRLTVL.

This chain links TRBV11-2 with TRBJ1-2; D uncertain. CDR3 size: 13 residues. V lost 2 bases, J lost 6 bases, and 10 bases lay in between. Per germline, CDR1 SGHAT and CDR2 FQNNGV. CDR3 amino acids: CASSLTGRNGYTF. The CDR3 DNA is TGTGCCAGCAGCTTAACTGGTCGCAATGGCTACACCTTC.

The CDR3 DNA reads as TGTGCCAGCACCCGGACAGGGGACCCGGGTGGAAACACCATATATTTT. Its protein product is CASTRTGDPGGNTIYF. The gene calls are TRBV6-6 and TRBJ1-3; 9 nucleotides align to TRBD1. V lost 7 bases and J lost 3; bases outside the gene matches: 10. Germline CDR1 reads MNHNY; CDR2 reads SVGAGI (reference sequence). The CDR3 totals 16 residues.

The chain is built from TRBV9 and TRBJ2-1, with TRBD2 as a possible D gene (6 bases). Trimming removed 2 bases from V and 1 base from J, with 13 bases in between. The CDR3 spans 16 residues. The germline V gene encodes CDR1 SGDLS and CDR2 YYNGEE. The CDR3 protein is CASSVSTSTSYNEQFF. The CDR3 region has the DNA TGTGCCAGCAGCGTTTCGACTAGTACATCCTACAATGAGCAGTTCTTC.

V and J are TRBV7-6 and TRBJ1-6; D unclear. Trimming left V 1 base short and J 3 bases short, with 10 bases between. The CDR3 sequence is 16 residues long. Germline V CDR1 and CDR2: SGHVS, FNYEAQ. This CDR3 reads CASSLGLSGYNSPLHF. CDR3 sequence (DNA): TGTGCCAGCAGCTTAGGCCTCTCGGGCTATAATTCACCCCTCCACTTT.

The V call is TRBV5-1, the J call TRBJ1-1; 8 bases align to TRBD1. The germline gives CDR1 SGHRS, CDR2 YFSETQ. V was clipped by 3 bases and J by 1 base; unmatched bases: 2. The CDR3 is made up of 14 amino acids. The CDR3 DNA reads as TGCGCCAGCAGCTCCGGGACAGGGAACACTGAAGCTTTCTTT. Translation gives CASSSGTGNTEAFF.

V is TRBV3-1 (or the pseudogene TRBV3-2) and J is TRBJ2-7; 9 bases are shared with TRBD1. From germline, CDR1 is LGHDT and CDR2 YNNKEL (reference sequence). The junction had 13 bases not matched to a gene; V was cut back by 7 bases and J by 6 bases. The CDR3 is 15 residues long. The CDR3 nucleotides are TGTGCCAGCACGAAGGCCGGGACAGGGACCGGCGAGCAGTACTTC. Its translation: CASTKAGTGTGEQYF.

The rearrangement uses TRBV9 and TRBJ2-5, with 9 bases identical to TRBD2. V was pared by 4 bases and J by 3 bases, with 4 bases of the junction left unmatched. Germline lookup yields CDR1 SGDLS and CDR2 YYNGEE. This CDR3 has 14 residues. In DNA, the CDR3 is TGTGCCAGCAGCACCCGACTAGCGGAAGAGACCCAGTACTTC. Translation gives CASSTRLAEETQYF.

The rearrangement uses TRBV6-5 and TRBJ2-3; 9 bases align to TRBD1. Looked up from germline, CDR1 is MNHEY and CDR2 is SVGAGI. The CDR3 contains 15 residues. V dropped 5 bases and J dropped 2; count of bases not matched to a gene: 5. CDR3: CASSPGQGNTDTQYF. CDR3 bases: TGTGCCAGCAGTCCCGGACAGGGGAACACAGATACGCAGTATTTT.

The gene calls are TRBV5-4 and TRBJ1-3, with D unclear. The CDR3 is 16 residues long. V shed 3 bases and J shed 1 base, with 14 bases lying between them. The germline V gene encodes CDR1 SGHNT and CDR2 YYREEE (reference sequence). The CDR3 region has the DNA TGTGCCAGCAGCTCGAGGGCTATTCGGTCTGGAAACACCATATATTTT. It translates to CASSSRAIRSGNTIYF. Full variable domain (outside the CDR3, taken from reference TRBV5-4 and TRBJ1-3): ETGVTQSPTHLIKTRGQQVTLRCSSQSGHNTVSWYQQALGQGPQFIFQYYREEENGRGNFPPRFSGLQFPNYSSELNVNALELDDSALYLCASSSRAIRSGNTIYFGEGSWLTVV.

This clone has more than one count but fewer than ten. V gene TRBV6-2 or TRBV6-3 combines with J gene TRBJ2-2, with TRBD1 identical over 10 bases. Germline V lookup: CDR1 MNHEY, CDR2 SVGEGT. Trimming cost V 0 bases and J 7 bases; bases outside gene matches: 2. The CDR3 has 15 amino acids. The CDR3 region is CASSYSTGGHGELFF. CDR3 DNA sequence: TGTGCCAGCAGTTACTCGACAGGGGGCCACGGGGAGCTGTTTTTT.

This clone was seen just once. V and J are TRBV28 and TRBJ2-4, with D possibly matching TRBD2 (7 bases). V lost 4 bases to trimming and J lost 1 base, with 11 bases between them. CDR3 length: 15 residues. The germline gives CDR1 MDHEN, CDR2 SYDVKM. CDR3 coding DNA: TGTGCCAGCAGTTCCGCGGGGGCTGCCAAAAACATTCAGTACTTC. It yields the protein CASSSAGAAKNIQYF.

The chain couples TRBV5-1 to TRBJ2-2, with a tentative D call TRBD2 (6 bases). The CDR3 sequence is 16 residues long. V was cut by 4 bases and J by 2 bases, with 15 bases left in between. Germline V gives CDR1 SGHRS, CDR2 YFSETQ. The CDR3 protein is CASSPGSGVNTGELFF. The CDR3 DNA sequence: TGCGCCAGCAGCCCGGGTAGCGGCGTCAACACCGGGGAGCTGTTTTTT.

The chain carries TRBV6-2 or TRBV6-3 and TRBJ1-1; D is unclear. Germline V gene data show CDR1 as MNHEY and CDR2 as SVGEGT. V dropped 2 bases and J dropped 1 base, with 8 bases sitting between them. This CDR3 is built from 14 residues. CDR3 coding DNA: TGTGCCAGCAGTTACCAAAGAGGGAACACTGAAGCTTTCTTT. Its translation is CASSYQRGNTEAFF.

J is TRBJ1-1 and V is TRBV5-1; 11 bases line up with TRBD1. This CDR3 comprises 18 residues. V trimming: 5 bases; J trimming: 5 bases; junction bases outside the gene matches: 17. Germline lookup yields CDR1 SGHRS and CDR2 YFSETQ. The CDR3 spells CASRLDGFRTGGRTEAFF. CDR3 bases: TGCGCCAGCAGACTGGACGGATTCCGGACAGGGGGCCGAACTGAAGCTTTCTTT.

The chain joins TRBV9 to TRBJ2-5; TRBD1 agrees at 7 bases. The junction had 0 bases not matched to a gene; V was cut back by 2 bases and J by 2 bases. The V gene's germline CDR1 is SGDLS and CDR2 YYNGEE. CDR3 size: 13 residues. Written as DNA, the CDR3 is TGTGCCAGCAGCGTGGACAGGCAAGAGACCCAGTACTTC. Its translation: CASSVDRQETQYF. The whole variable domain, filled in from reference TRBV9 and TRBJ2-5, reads DSGVTQTPKHLITATGQRVTLRCSPRSGDLSVYWYQQSLDQGLQFLIQYYNGEERAKGNILERFSAQQFPDLHSELNLSSLELGDSALYFCASSVDRQETQYFGPGTRLLVL.

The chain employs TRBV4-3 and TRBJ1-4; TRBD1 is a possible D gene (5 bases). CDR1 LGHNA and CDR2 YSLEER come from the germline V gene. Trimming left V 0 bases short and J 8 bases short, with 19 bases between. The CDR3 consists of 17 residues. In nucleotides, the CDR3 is TGCGCCAGCAGCCAAGATTTTTCTGGGGCGGGGGGGGAAAAACTGTTTTTT. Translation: CASSQDFSGAGGEKLFF.

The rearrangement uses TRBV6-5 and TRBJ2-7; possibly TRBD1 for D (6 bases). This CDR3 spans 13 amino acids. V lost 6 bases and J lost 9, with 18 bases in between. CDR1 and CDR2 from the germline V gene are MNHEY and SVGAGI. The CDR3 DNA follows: TGTGCCAGCAGGATAAACAGGGACGAGGGGCAGTACTTC. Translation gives CASRINRDEGQYF.

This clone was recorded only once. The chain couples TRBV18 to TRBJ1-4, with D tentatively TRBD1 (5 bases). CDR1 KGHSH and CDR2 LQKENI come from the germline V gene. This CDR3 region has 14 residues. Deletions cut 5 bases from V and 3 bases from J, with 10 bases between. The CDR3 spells CASSLQASNEKLFF. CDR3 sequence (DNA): TGTGCCAGCTCATTACAGGCTTCTAATGAAAAACTGTTTTTT.

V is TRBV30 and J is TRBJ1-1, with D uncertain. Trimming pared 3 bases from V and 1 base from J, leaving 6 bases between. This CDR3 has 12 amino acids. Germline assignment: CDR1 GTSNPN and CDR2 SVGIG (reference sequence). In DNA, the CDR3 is TGTGCCTGGAGCCACACGAACACTGAAGCTTTCTTT. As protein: CAWSHTNTEAFF.

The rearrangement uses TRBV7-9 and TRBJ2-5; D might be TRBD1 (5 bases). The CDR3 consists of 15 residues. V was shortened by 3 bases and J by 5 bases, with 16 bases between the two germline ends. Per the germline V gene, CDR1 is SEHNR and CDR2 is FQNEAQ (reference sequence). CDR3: CASSLAPQGLETQYF. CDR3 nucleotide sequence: TGTGCCAGCAGCTTGGCCCCTCAGGGTTTGGAGACCCAGTACTTC.

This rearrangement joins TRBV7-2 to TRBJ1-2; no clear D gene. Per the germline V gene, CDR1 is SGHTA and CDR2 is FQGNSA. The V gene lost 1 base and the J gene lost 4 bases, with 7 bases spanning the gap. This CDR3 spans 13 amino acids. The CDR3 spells CASSLGQVYGYTF. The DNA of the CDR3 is TGTGCCAGCAGCTTAGGGCAAGTCTATGGCTACACCTTC. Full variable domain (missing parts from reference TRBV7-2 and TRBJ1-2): GAGVSQSPSNKVTEKGKDVELRCDPISGHTALYWYRQSLGQGLEFLIYFQGNSAPDKSGLPSDRFSAERTGGSVSTLTIQRTQQEDSAVYLCASSLGQVYGYTFGSGTRLTVV.

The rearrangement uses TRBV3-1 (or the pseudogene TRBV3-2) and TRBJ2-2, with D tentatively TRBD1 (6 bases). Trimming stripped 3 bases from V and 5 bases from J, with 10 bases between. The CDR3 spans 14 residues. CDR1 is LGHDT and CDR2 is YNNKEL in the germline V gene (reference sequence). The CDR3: CASSQGASTGELFF. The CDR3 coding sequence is TGTGCCAGCAGCCAGGGGGCTTCAACCGGGGAGCTGTTTTTT.

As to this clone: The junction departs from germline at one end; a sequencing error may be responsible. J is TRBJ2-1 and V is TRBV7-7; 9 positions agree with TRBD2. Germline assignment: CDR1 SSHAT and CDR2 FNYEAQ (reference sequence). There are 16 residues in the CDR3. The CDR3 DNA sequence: TGTGCTAGCAGCCCAAGGGGGCTAGCGGGGAGCAATGAGCAGTTCTTC. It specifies CASSPRGLAGSNEQFF.

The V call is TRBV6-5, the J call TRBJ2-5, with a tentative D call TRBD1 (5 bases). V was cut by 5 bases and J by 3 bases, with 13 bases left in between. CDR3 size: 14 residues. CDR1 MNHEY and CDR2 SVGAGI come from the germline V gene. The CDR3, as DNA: TGTGCCAGCAGTAAGGGGTACCGGAAAGAGACCCAGTACTTC. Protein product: CASSKGYRKETQYF.